A single sample gave rise to the 15 T cell receptor beta chains below, sequenced in a study of T-cell memory formation after mild COVID-19. In TCRdb, the 5' RACE reads were re-called with MiXCR into one record per CDR3 protein. The data hold 300,000 to 350,000 distinct CDR3 sequences, with 14% observed a single time. Sequencing was done on a sample of PBMCs or a T cell subset sorted from them (not recorded which). The receptors were sampled from a man aged 18 to 29 who had mild COVID-19 (a few samples of this study predate the infection). Cell type and time point are not known.

This clonotype was seen more than once but under ten times. The J gene is TRBJ2-1, the V gene TRBV15; tentative D call: TRBD1 (6 bases). V was shortened by 0 bases and J by 6 bases, with 12 bases between the two germline ends. In germline, CDR1 is LNHNV, CDR2 YYDKDF (reference sequence). The CDR3 contains 15 residues. As DNA, the CDR3 is TGTGCCACCAGCAGAGAGGCAGGGGAACCCAATGAGCAGTTCTTC. Protein sequence: CATSREAGEPNEQFF.

This sequence joins TRBV28 and TRBJ2-5; perhaps D is TRBD1 or TRBD2 (5 bases each). Germline CDR1 reads MDHEN; CDR2 reads SYDVKM. V was shortened by 7 bases and J by 7 bases, with 16 bases between the two germline ends. CDR3 length: 13 residues. The CDR3 nucleotides are TGTGCCAGCAACACCCCCGGGACGGGGACCCAGTACTTC. Translating gives CASNTPGTGTQYF.

This clonotype was seen only a few times. CDR3 sequence (DNA): TGTGCCAGCAGCTTCGGAGGGCGCGGAGAGACCCAGTACTTC. Its translation is CASSFGGRGETQYF. The J gene is TRBJ2-5, the V gene TRBV7-3, with a possible D match to TRBD2 (6 bases). Trimming cost V 3 bases and J 4 bases, with 12 bases left between them. CDR1 is SGHTA, CDR2 FQGTGA, per germline. This CDR3 is built from 14 residues. The variable domain in full, with the rest retrieved from reference TRBV7-3 and TRBJ2-5, is GAGVSQTPSNKVTEKGKYVELRCDPISGHTALYWYRQSLGQGPEFLIYFQGTGAADDSGLPNDRFFAVRPEGSVSTLKIQRTERGDSAVYLCASSFGGRGETQYFGPGTRLLVL.

This clonotype showed up just a few times. V and J are TRBV9 and TRBJ2-2; D ambiguous. Germline values: CDR1 SGDLS, CDR2 YYNGEE. The CDR3 spans 12 residues. V was cut by 5 bases and J by 6 bases, with 8 bases left in between. DNA of the CDR3: TGTGCCAGCAGGGGATATCCCGGGGAGCTGTTTTTT. Amino acids: CASRGYPGELFF.

V is TRBV29-1 and J is TRBJ2-2, with a tentative D call TRBD2 (5 bases). Trimming cost V 7 bases and J 6 bases, with 12 bases left between them. The CDR3 length is 12 residues. The germline V gene encodes CDR1 SQVTM and CDR2 ANQGSEA. The CDR3 spells CSAPGGPGELFF. The CDR3, as DNA: TGCAGCGCACCTGGCGGGCCCGGGGAGCTGTTTTTT.

Only a few counts were recorded for this clonotype. The chain joins TRBV29-1 to TRBJ1-2; D is undetermined. Germline V gene sequence: CDR1 SQVTM, CDR2 ANQGSEA. V was clipped by 3 bases and J by 8 bases, with 4 bases between them. The CDR3 loop spans 9 amino acids. The CDR3 loop is CSVEEGYTF. Here the CDR3 DNA reads TGCAGCGTTGAGGAGGGCTACACCTTC. Drawing the rest from reference TRBV29-1 and TRBJ1-2, the complete variable domain is SAVISQKPSRDICQRGTSLTIQCQVDSQVTMMFWYRQQPGQSLTLIATANQGSEATYESGFVIDKFPISRPNLTFSTLTVSNMSPEDSSIYLCSVEEGYTFGSGTRLTVV.

The table lists this clonotype with a few counts. This chain connects TRBV6-5 to TRBJ2-1; TRBD2 aligns across 11 bases. V lost 8 bases and J lost 9; bases outside the gene matches: 12. Per germline, CDR1 MNHEY and CDR2 SVGAGI. The CDR3 has 15 amino acids. Written as DNA, the CDR3 is TGTGCCAGCGCTATAGCGGGGGGGTTTTTGGGTGAGCAGTTCTTC. Encoded protein: CASAIAGGFLGEQFF.

A few counts support this clonotype. V gene TRBV10-3 combines with J gene TRBJ2-5; D remains unclear. V shed 1 base and J shed 1 base, with 4 bases lying between them. CDR1 ENHRY and CDR2 SYGVKD come from the germline V gene. The CDR3 covers 13 residues. CDR3 protein: CAISEYVQETQYF. The DNA for the CDR3 is TGTGCCATCAGTGAGTACGTCCAAGAGACCCAGTACTTC.

The chain is built from TRBV15 and TRBJ1-6; 9 nucleotides align to TRBD1. The trim removed 4 bases at V and 7 bases at J, leaving 8 bases unmatched. The CDR3 runs to 16 residues. Per germline, CDR1 LNHNV and CDR2 YYDKDF (reference sequence). DNA for the CDR3: TGTGCCACCAGCACCGGACAGGGGCGGAAAAATTCACCCCTCCACTTT. Its protein product is CATSTGQGRKNSPLHF.

This sequence joins TRBV4-1 and TRBJ1-4; a weak D match, TRBD1 (6 bases). V was pared by 0 bases and J by 5 bases, with 10 bases between. Per germline, CDR1 MGHRA and CDR2 YSYEKL. This CDR3 region has 15 residues. The CDR3 region has the DNA TGCGCCAGCAGCCAAGAGGTCACAGGGAATGAAAAACTGTTTTTT. Protein: CASSQEVTGNEKLFF.

Many counts were recorded for this clonotype. The J gene is TRBJ2-2, the V gene TRBV5-1; 9 nucleotides match TRBD1. This CDR3 is built from 16 residues. With 4 bases clipped from V and 2 bases from J, the junction kept 6 bases outside the gene matches. The V gene's germline CDR1 is SGHRS and CDR2 YFSETQ. The CDR3 loop reads CASSLATGGNTGELFF. CDR3 nucleotide sequence: TGCGCCAGCAGCCTAGCTACAGGGGGCAACACCGGGGAGCTGTTTTTT.

This clonotype was seen a few times. The chain recombines TRBV7-9 with TRBJ1-1; TRBD1 aligns across 8 bases. Germline-derived CDR1 and CDR2 are SEHNR and FQNEAQ (reference sequence). CDR3 length: 14 residues. V was pared by 7 bases and J by 1 base, with 5 bases of the junction left unmatched. CDR3 nucleotides: TGTGCCAGCAAGGCGACAGGGGAGAACACTGAAGCTTTCTTT. Translation gives CASKATGENTEAFF.

This clonotype was counted at least ten times. The rearrangement joins TRBV5-1 to TRBJ2-2; D may be TRBD1 or TRBD2 (6 bases each). V was trimmed by 3 bases and J by 1 base, leaving 13 bases between them. In germline, CDR1 is SGHRS, CDR2 YFSETQ. CDR3 length: 16 residues. The CDR3 DNA follows: TGCGCCAGCAGCTCCGGGGGCGCGGGGAACACCGGGGAGCTGTTTTTT. It codes for CASSSGGAGNTGELFF.

Ten or more counts support this clonotype. The J gene is TRBJ2-3, the V gene TRBV11-2; 10 positions match TRBD2. Germline V gene data show CDR1 as SGHAT and CDR2 as FQNNGV. This CDR3 has 13 amino acids. Germline trimming cut 8 bases from V and 3 bases from J; bases unmatched to any gene: 2. DNA of the CDR3: TGTGCCAGCGCACTAGCGGGAACAGATACGCAGTATTTT. Its protein is CASALAGTDTQYF.

This clonotype was recorded many times. The V gene is TRBV7-9, the J gene TRBJ1-1; 8 bases agree with TRBD1. J gave up 1 base and V 5 bases, and 9 bases lay outside the gene matches. The CDR3 length is 16 residues. Germline V CDR1 and CDR2: SEHNR, FQNEAQ (reference sequence). The CDR3 DNA reads TGTGCCAGCAGCCGCGGATGGACAGGGCGGAACACTGAAGCTTTCTTT. This translates into CASSRGWTGRNTEAFF.